Below, 24 T cell receptor beta chains from the same sample are listed, as sequenced in a study of cytomegalovirus exposure and HLA in healthy donors. Use of 60 Vbeta and 13 Jbeta primers characterized the PCR. Clones were sequenced by immunoSEQ multiplex PCR, and TCRdb holds only the in-frame ones, with some missing. The sample lists 90,000 or so clones, roughly 80% occurring once. Sequenced input: PBMCs. The receptors here all came from a man aged 30 to 39 in good health and CMV-seropositive.

The rearrangement joins TRBV5-4 to TRBJ1-1, with D hard to call. This CDR3 contains 14 residues. CDR1 SGHNT and CDR2 YYREEE come from the germline V gene (reference sequence). V shed 1 base and J shed 1 base, with 8 bases lying between them. The CDR3 is CASSLLPGNTEAFF. For the CDR3, the DNA is TGTGCCAGCAGCTTGTTACCAGGGAACACTGAAGCTTTCTTT.

CDR3 DNA: TGTGCCAGCAGTCTCTGGGACAGGGTGAATGAAAAACTGTTTTTT. Translated, it gives CASSLWDRVNEKLFF. This chain uses TRBV28 with TRBJ1-4, with 9 bases aligning to TRBD1. V trimming: 5 bases; J trimming: 5 bases; junction bases outside the gene matches: 6. Germline V lookup: CDR1 MDHEN, CDR2 SYDVKM. The CDR3 spans 15 residues.

The rearrangement uses TRBV10-3 and TRBJ2-1, with 8 positions matching TRBD2. The length of the CDR3 is 15 residues. Germline V gene lookup returns CDR1 ENHRY and CDR2 SYGVKD. Unmatched junction bases numbered 8, after V lost 0 bases and J lost 10 bases. The CDR3 DNA follows: TGTGCCATCAGTGAGTCCGGCGGGTTAGCGGGGGAGCAGTTCTTC. It yields the protein CAISESGGLAGEQFF.

The chain joins TRBV5-1 to TRBJ2-7; tentatively, D is TRBD2 (5 bases). Looked up from germline, CDR1 is SGHRS and CDR2 is YFSETQ. The CDR3 is 16 residues long. V lost 0 bases and J lost 2, with 15 bases in between. In nucleotides, the CDR3 is TGCGCCAGCAGCTTGGGAGGGTCACAGTTACCCTACGAGCAGTACTTC. It specifies CASSLGGSQLPYEQYF.

The CDR3 region has the DNA TGTGCCAGCAGTTTATGGGGACAGGGGAAAGAGCAGTACTTC. Protein sequence: CASSLWGQGKEQYF. The genes are TRBV27 and TRBJ2-5; 10 nucleotides line up with TRBD1. Germline CDR1 is MNHEY and CDR2 is SMNVEV (reference sequence). The CDR3 spans 14 residues. Trimming at V came to 1 base and at J to 11 bases, leaving 7 bases not matched to a gene.

The V and J genes are TRBV27 and TRBJ1-5, with D perhaps TRBD1 (6 bases). The germline V gene encodes CDR1 MNHEY and CDR2 SMNVEV (reference sequence). The CDR3 is 15 residues long. Trimming removed 3 bases from V and 0 bases from J, with 9 bases in between. The CDR3 sequence is CASSFQGNSNQPQHF. DNA of the CDR3: TGTGCCAGCAGTTTCCAGGGGAATAGCAATCAGCCCCAGCATTTT.

V gene TRBV18 combines with J gene TRBJ1-4; TRBD1 matches 7 bases. CDR3 size: 14 residues. With 3 bases clipped from V and 5 bases from J, the junction kept 3 bases outside the gene matches. Germline CDR1 KGHSH, CDR2 LQKENI. CDR3 region: CASSPTGRNEKLFF. CDR3 DNA sequence: TGTGCCAGCTCACCGACAGGGCGGAATGAAAAACTGTTTTTT.

The count of this clone is one. V usage is TRBV5-1 and J usage is TRBJ2-1, with 13 bases lining up with TRBD2. With V trimmed by 4 bases and J by 8 bases, 9 bases remained unmatched. The germline gives CDR1 SGHRS, CDR2 YFSETQ. The CDR3 runs to 16 residues. This chain's CDR3 is CASSPNRLAGGDEQFF. In nucleotides, the CDR3 is TGCGCCAGCAGCCCGAATCGACTAGCGGGAGGAGATGAGCAGTTCTTC.

The chain links TRBV28 to TRBJ2-3, with TRBD2 as a possible D gene (7 bases). V was clipped by 9 bases and J by 4 bases, with 17 bases between them. Germline assignment: CDR1 MDHEN and CDR2 SYDVKM. The CDR3 length is 14 residues. The CDR3 sequence is CASRDGGGSDTQYF. CDR3 in DNA: TGTGCCAGTCGAGACGGCGGGGGCTCAGATACGCAGTATTTT. The whole variable domain, remainder taken from reference TRBV28 and TRBJ2-3, is DVKVTQSSRYLVKRTGEKVFLECVQDMDHENMFWYRQDPGLGLRLIYFSYDVKMKEKGDIPEGYSVSREKKERFSLILESASTNQTSMYLCASRDGGGSDTQYFGPGTRLTVL.

The chain combines TRBV5-1 with TRBJ2-6; 8 bases are shared with TRBD2. Germline CDR1 SGHRS, CDR2 YFSETQ. The CDR3 length is 16 residues. The J segment lost 11 bases and the V segment lost 2 bases, leaving 12 bases of the junction unmatched. The DNA of the CDR3 is TGCGCCAGCAGCTTCCACCCGCAACGGGGGGGAGACGTCCTGACTTTC. Protein sequence: CASSFHPQRGGDVLTF. The full variable domain, with the rest looked up from reference TRBV5-1 and TRBJ2-6, is KAGVTQTPRYLIKTRGQQVTLSCSPISGHRSVSWYQQTPGQGLQFLFEYFSETQRNKGNFPGRFSGRQFSNSRSEMNVSTLELGDSALYLCASSFHPQRGGDVLTFGAGSRLTVL.

This clone was seen only once. The chain recombines TRBV29-1 with TRBJ2-3; TRBD1 agrees at 11 bases. Germline lookup yields CDR1 SQVTM and CDR2 ANQGSEA. The CDR3 consists of 15 residues. V gave up 4 bases and J gave up 4 bases; unmatched junction bases: 7. This chain's CDR3 is CSVGTGTGGADTQYF. The CDR3, as DNA: TGCAGCGTTGGGACGGGGACAGGGGGGGCAGATACGCAGTATTTT.

V and J are TRBV5-5 and TRBJ2-1, with 12 bases that match TRBD2. From germline, CDR1 is SGHKS and CDR2 YYEKEE (reference sequence). J gave up 4 bases and V 3 bases, and 5 bases lay outside the gene matches. The CDR3 has 16 amino acids. CDR3 protein: CASSWAGTSGYNEQFF. Here the CDR3 DNA reads TGTGCCAGCAGCTGGGCCGGGACTAGCGGGTACAATGAGCAGTTCTTC.

The rearrangement links TRBV28 to TRBJ1-4; D not certain. Germline CDR1 MDHEN, CDR2 SYDVKM. This CDR3 region has 16 residues. The ends were cut back, 8 bases at V and 13 bases at J, with 29 bases in the middle. DNA of the CDR3: TGTGCCAGCTCTCGGCGGGGAGTTCATAATGAAAAGGGACTGTTTTTT. It encodes CASSRRGVHNEKGLFF.

The V call is TRBV4-3, the J call TRBJ2-1; TRBD1 aligns across 10 bases. This CDR3 is built from 19 residues. With 0 bases clipped from V and 3 bases from J, the junction kept 11 bases outside the gene matches. Germline CDR1 is LGHNA and CDR2 is YSLEER. The CDR3: CASSQDMRGGTGDYNEQFF. For the CDR3, the DNA is TGCGCCAGCAGCCAAGATATGCGGGGAGGGACAGGGGACTACAATGAGCAGTTCTTC.

The rearrangement joins TRBV9 to TRBJ2-3; D ambiguous. V was cut by 0 bases and J by 2 bases, with 10 bases left in between. The CDR3 is 15 residues long. Germline V gene sequence: CDR1 SGDLS, CDR2 YYNGEE. CDR3 sequence reads: CASSVGAVPTDTQYF. The CDR3 nucleotides are TGTGCCAGCAGCGTAGGAGCCGTCCCCACAGATACGCAGTATTTT.

This clone was seen many times. The chain is built from TRBV7-9 and TRBJ2-6; D is perhaps TRBD1 (5 bases). V lost 4 bases to trimming and J lost 0 bases, with 13 bases between them. This CDR3 is 17 amino acids long. Per the germline V gene, CDR1 is SEHNR and CDR2 is FQNEAQ (reference sequence). The CDR3 protein is CASSSGQISSGANVLTF. CDR3 nucleotides: TGTGCCAGCAGCTCCGGACAAATTAGCTCTGGGGCCAACGTCCTGACTTTC. The variable domain in full, with the rest retrieved from reference TRBV7-9 and TRBJ2-6, is DTGVSQNPRHKITKRGQNVTFRCDPISEHNRLYWYRQTLGQGPEFLTYFQNEAQLEKSRLLSDRFSAERPKGSFSTLEIQRTEQGDSAMYLCASSSGQISSGANVLTFGAGSRLTVL.

The chain uses TRBV10-3 and TRBJ1-1, with a weak D call TRBD1 (5 bases). V lost 6 bases, J lost 1 base, and 9 bases lay in between. The CDR3 spans 13 residues. Germline V gene lookup returns CDR1 ENHRY and CDR2 SYGVKD. The CDR3 region has the DNA TGTGCCATCAGCTCGGGGGGGAACACTGAAGCTTTCTTT. Translated: CAISSGGNTEAFF.

The genes are TRBV7-6 and TRBJ2-3; 14 bases are shared with TRBD2. CDR3 length: 18 amino acids. In germline, CDR1 is SGHVS, CDR2 FNYEAQ. The trim removed 1 base at V and 2 bases at J, leaving 5 bases unmatched. CDR3 coding DNA: TGTGCCAGCAGCTTAGAATCGGGACTAGCGGGAGTCACAGATACGCAGTATTTT. Translating it yields CASSLESGLAGVTDTQYF. The entire variable domain, with the rest obtained from reference TRBV7-6 and TRBJ2-3, is as follows: GAGVSQSPRYKVTKRGQDVALRCDPISGHVSLYWYRQALGQGPEFLTYFNYEAQQDKSGLPNDRFSAERPEGSISTLTIQRTEQRDSAMYRCASSLESGLAGVTDTQYFGPGTRLTVL.

The chain links TRBV27 to TRBJ2-1, with 9 positions matching TRBD2. Trimming at V came to 0 bases and at J to 5 bases, leaving 2 bases not matched to a gene. The germline gives CDR1 MNHEY, CDR2 SMNVEV (reference sequence). CDR3 length: 15 amino acids. The CDR3 spells CASSLSSGSHNEQFF. The CDR3 nucleotides read TGTGCCAGCAGTTTATCTAGCGGGAGCCACAATGAGCAGTTCTTC.

This clone has only one observation. The rearrangement uses TRBV28 and TRBJ1-1; 8 nucleotides agree with TRBD1. CDR1 and CDR2 (germline): MDHEN, SYDVKM. This CDR3 region has 14 residues. Trimming removed 7 bases from V and 2 bases from J; junction bases left unmatched: 6. Written as DNA, the CDR3 is TGTGCCAGCACCCCCGACAGGGGAAACACTGAAGCTTTCTTT. Translating it yields CASTPDRGNTEAFF.

The gene calls are TRBV10-2 and TRBJ2-1, with a weak D call TRBD2 (5 bases). The CDR3 runs 13 residues. Trimming removed 1 base from V and 6 bases from J, with 7 bases in between. Germline CDR1 reads WSHSY; CDR2 reads SAAADI. DNA for the CDR3: TGCGCCAGCAGTGAGTATACTAGCAATGAGCAGTTCTTC. This translates into CASSEYTSNEQFF.

The chain has TRBV7-9 and TRBJ2-5; D uncertain. The germline V gene encodes CDR1 SEHNR and CDR2 FQNEAQ (reference sequence). The CDR3 contains 14 residues. Trimming pared 3 bases from V and 5 bases from J, leaving 13 bases between. CDR3 sequence: CASSLALGVETQYF. The CDR3 DNA reads as TGTGCCAGCAGCTTGGCGCTAGGAGTGGAGACCCAGTACTTC.

This clone was recorded once. The chain employs TRBV10-3 and TRBJ1-1; D is unresolved. Trimming cost V 0 bases and J 0 bases, with 5 bases left between them. Germline CDR1 and CDR2: ENHRY and SYGVKD. This CDR3 comprises 14 residues. The chain's CDR3 is CAISESSVNTEAFF. The CDR3 nucleotides are TGTGCCATCAGTGAGTCGTCCGTGAACACTGAAGCTTTCTTT.

This chain uses TRBV6-4 with TRBJ2-5; D uncertain. V dropped 0 bases and J dropped 4 bases, with 6 bases sitting between them. The CDR3 has 13 residues. From germline, CDR1 is MRHNA and CDR2 SNTAGT. CDR3: CASSDSNGETQYF. The CDR3 DNA follows: TGTGCCAGCAGTGACTCAAACGGAGAGACCCAGTACTTC.